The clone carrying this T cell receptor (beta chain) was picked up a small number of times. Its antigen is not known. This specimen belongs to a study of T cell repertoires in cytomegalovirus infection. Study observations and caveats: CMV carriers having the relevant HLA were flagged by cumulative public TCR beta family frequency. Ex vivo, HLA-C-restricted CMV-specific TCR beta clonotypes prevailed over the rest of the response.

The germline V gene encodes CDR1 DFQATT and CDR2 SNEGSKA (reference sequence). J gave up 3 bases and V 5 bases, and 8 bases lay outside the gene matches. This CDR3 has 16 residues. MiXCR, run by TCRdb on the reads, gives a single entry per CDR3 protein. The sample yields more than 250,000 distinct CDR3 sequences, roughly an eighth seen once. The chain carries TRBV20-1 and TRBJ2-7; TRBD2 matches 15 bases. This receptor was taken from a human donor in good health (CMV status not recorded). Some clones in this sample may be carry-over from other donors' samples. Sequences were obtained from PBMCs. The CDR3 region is CSARRTSGRAVYEQYF. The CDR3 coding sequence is TGCAGTGCTCGGCGGACTAGCGGGAGGGCCGTCTACGAGCAGTACTTC.